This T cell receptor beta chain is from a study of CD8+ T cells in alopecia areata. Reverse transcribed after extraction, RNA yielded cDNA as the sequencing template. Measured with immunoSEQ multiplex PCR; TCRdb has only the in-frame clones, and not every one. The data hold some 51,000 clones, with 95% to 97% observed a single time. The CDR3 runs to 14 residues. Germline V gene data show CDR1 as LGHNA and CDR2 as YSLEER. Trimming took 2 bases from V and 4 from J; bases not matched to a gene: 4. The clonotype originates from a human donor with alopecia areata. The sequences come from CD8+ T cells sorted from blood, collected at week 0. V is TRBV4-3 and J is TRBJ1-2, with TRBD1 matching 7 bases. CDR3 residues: CASSQTGVSYGYTF. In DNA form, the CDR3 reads TGCGCCAGCAGCCAAACAGGGGTTAGCTATGGCTACACCTTC.